This TCR beta chain was captured by sequencing in a study of a mutant IDH1 vaccine in newly diagnosed glioma. Study-level background: The earlier regimen, radiotherapy, temozolomide, or both, was most often both.

The time point here: baseline, week 1 (first vaccination visit). Noted treatment: pre-vaccination baseline after standard-of-care therapy. The method was immunoSEQ multiplex PCR; TCRdb's version includes in-frame clones alone and lacks a portion of them. Of about 100,000 clones in the sample, around 77% were seen once. Germline CDR1 reads MNHEY; CDR2 reads SVGAGI. The CDR3 extends over 16 amino acids. The junction had 10 bases not matched to a gene; V was cut back by 3 bases and J by 2 bases. This chain uses TRBV6-5 with TRBJ2-7; 7 bases map to TRBD1. Material: PBMCs, obtained from a glioma patient treated with radiotherapy, temozolomide or both. This clonotype originated in a man aged 35 to 55 with glioma. The CDR3 DNA is TGTGCCAGCAGTTATTCTGCCGGGACAGTAACCTACGAGCAGTACTTC. This translates into CASSYSAGTVTYEQYF.